This TCR beta chain was documented in a study of radiotherapy plus CTLA-4 blockade in lung cancer. Study at large: Objective responses were seen in around 18% of patients, disease control in 25% to 35%.

Clones were read by immunoSEQ multiplex PCR, and TCRdb kept only the in-frame ones, dropping some. Of over 30,000 clones in the sample, approximately 79% were seen once. Comments on this clone: Its specificity is not known.

General study findings and limits: There was expansion of tumor-derived TCR clones in blood after radiotherapy plus ipilimumab. Early blood T cell clone changes and increased post-radiation serum interferon-beta were reportedly the strongest response predictors.

The sequenced sample was peripheral blood, obtained from a patient treated with radiotherapy plus ipilimumab. The TCR sequence derives from a human donor with non-small cell lung cancer that progressed on radiotherapy plus ipilimumab.

DNA of the CDR3: TGTGCCAGCAGTTACGCCTCGGCTAGCGGGGAAGAGACCCAGTACTTC. As protein: CASSYASASGEETQYF. The chain recombines TRBV6-5 with TRBJ2-5; 9 bases map to TRBD2. The CDR3 has 16 amino acids. J was trimmed by 3 bases and V by 2 bases; bases with no gene match: 7. Looked up from germline, CDR1 is MNHEY and CDR2 is SVGAGI.